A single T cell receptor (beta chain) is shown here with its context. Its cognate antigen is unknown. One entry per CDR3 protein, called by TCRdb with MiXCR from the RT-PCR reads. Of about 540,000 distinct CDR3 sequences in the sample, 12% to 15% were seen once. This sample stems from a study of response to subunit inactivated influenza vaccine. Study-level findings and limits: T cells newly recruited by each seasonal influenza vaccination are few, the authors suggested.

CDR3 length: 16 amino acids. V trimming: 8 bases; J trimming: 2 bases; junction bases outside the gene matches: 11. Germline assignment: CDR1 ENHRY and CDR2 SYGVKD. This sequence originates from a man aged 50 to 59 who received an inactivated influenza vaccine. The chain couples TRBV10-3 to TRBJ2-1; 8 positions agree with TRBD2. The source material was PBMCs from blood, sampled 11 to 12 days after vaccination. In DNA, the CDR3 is TGTGCCATCGGTAACGGGGGGGCCTTTACCTACAATGAGCAGTTCTTC. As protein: CAIGNGGAFTYNEQFF.